These 11 T cell receptor beta chains share one sample of origin, sequenced in a study of cytomegalovirus exposure and HLA in healthy donors. This table comes from immunoSEQ multiplex PCR, and its TCRdb copy is limited to in-frame clones, with some not included. Seen here are approximately 65,000 clones, approximately 97% observed once, and the top ten hold more than 2%. The sequenced sample was PBMCs. The origin of the receptors is a man between 18 and 29 years old in good health and CMV-seronegative.

The genes are TRBV18 and TRBJ1-1; D gene ambiguous. In germline, CDR1 is KGHSH, CDR2 LQKENI. This CDR3 comprises 15 residues. Trimming stripped 0 bases from V and 1 base from J, with 9 bases between. CDR3 DNA sequence: TGTGCCAGCTCACCACCGTCCAGGAAGAACACTGAAGCTTTCTTT. This gives the protein CASSPPSRKNTEAFF.

The rearrangement uses TRBV6-1 and TRBJ2-7; the D gene is possibly TRBD1 (5 bases). Trimming shortened V by 8 bases and J by 3 bases, and 14 bases separated the two germline ends. Germline V lookup: CDR1 MNHNS, CDR2 SASEGT. The CDR3 runs 13 residues. The CDR3 nucleotides are TGTGCCAGCTTAGACAGCTTTTTCTACGAGCAGTACTTC. The encoded protein is CASLDSFFYEQYF.

V is TRBV29-1 and J is TRBJ2-5; tentative D call: TRBD1 (5 bases). The CDR3 runs to 14 residues. The germline gives CDR1 SQVTM, CDR2 ANQGSEA. Trimming shortened V by 1 base and J by 4 bases, and 13 bases separated the two germline ends. As DNA, the CDR3 is TGCAGCGTTGAAGGACAAGGGGCTGGAGAGACCCAGTACTTC. This gives the protein CSVEGQGAGETQYF.

This sequence joins TRBV5-1 and TRBJ2-3, with TRBD2 identical over 11 bases. The CDR3 has 15 amino acids. V shed 1 base and J 4 bases; nucleotides not matched to a gene: 2. The germline V gene encodes CDR1 SGHRS and CDR2 YFSETQ. CDR3 in amino acids: CASSLLAGGADTQYF. CDR3 DNA: TGCGCCAGCAGCTTGCTAGCGGGAGGCGCAGATACGCAGTATTTT.

This chain joins TRBV6-6 and TRBJ1-6, with D maybe TRBD1 (5 bases). The CDR3 covers 15 residues. Germline lookup yields CDR1 MNHNY and CDR2 SVGAGI (reference sequence). V lost 0 bases and J 12 bases, leaving 15 bases between the germline ends. The DNA of the CDR3 is TGTGCCAGCAGTTACTCGCCGTCATCCGGGGGACCCCTCCACTTT. It is translated as CASSYSPSSGGPLHF.

The V gene is TRBV19, the J gene TRBJ1-1; the D gene is possibly TRBD1 (6 bases). The CDR3 spans 13 residues. V lost 6 bases to trimming and J lost 3 bases, with 11 bases between them. From germline, CDR1 is LNHDA and CDR2 SQIVND (reference sequence). CDR3 in DNA: TGTGCCAGTAGCCCTCAGGGGCACACTGAAGCTTTCTTT. It translates to CASSPQGHTEAFF.

The chain recombines TRBV6-5 with TRBJ1-1; TRBD1 is a possible D gene (5 bases). V dropped 2 bases and J dropped 3 bases, with 7 bases sitting between them. The CDR3 is made up of 13 amino acids. Per germline, CDR1 MNHEY and CDR2 SVGAGI. The CDR3 sequence is CASSYGGDTEAFF. The CDR3 nucleotides read TGTGCCAGCAGTTACGGGGGGGACACTGAAGCTTTCTTT.

V gene TRBV2 combines with J gene TRBJ1-3; D ambiguous. The CDR3 extends over 15 amino acids. V lost 9 bases to trimming and J lost 3 bases, with 18 bases between them. Germline V gene lookup returns CDR1 SNHLY and CDR2 FYNNEI. The CDR3 coding sequence is TGTGCCAGTAAAGAGACGGGAATTTTTGGAAACACCATATATTTT. Its protein product is CASKETGIFGNTIYF. Full variable domain (missing parts from reference TRBV2 and TRBJ1-3): EPEVTQTPSHQVTQMGQEVILRCVPISNHLYFYWYRQILGQKVEFLVSFYNNEISEKSEIFDDQFSVERPDGSNFTLKIRSTKLEDSAMYFCASKETGIFGNTIYFGEGSWLTVV.

This rearrangement joins TRBV10-3 to TRBJ1-3; D remains ambiguous. The V gene lost 3 bases and the J gene lost 8 bases, with 14 bases spanning the gap. Germline CDR1 ENHRY, CDR2 SYGVKD. CDR3 length: 14 amino acids. The CDR3 coding sequence is TGTGCCATCAGTGAACGAGGGAGAGCGGACACCATATATTTT. This gives the protein CAISERGRADTIYF.

The chain has TRBV6-5 and TRBJ1-5; D remains unclear. Germline assignment: CDR1 MNHEY and CDR2 SVGAGI. V dropped 4 bases and J dropped 4 bases, with 8 bases sitting between them. The length of the CDR3 is 13 residues. The CDR3 DNA reads TGTGCCAGCAGTTTTGGAGGGAATCAGCCCCAGCATTTT. Its translation is CASSFGGNQPQHF.

The genes are TRBV27 and TRBJ2-3; TRBD1 aligns across 8 bases. V was clipped by 2 bases and J by 3 bases; unmatched bases: 16. The CDR3 sequence is 19 residues long. Germline lookup yields CDR1 MNHEY and CDR2 SMNVEV (reference sequence). The CDR3 reads CASSLLQGIWTGRTDTQYF. CDR3 DNA: TGTGCCAGCAGTTTACTCCAGGGAATTTGGACAGGGAGGACAGATACGCAGTATTTT.